Listed below are T cell receptor beta chains from one sample, sequenced in a study of blood T cells in healthy people across ages. One entry per CDR3 protein, called by TCRdb with MiXCR from the 5' RACE reads. The sample lists about 600,000 distinct CDR3 sequences, around 48% occurring once. The sample taken for sequencing was blood. The origin of the receptors is a man at least 80 years old in good health. CDR3s include the opening cysteine and the closing phenylalanine or tryptophan. D genes are given only for firm matches. Some rows have no size entry. The others give once, few or many, or a class for an expanded clone.

CDR3 length: 14; V gene: TRBV5-1; J gene: TRBJ2-5; D gene: .; clone size: .; CDR3 protein: CASGEGSYQETQYF; CDR3 DNA: TGCGCCAGCGGCGAGGGCAGCTATCAAGAGACCCAGTACTTC
CDR3 length: 16; V gene: TRBV7-9; J gene: TRBJ2-1; D gene: .; clone size: .; CDR3 protein: CASSGGFGNSYNEQFF; CDR3 DNA: TGCGCCAGCAGCGGAGGCTTCGGGAACTCCTACAATGAGCAGTTCTTC
CDR3 length: 14; V gene: TRBV20-1; J gene: TRBJ2-2; D gene: .; clone size: .; CDR3 protein: CSALGLSNTGELFF; CDR3 DNA: TGCAGTGCACTGGGACTGTCGAACACCGGGGAGCTGTTTTTT
CDR3 length: 16; V gene: TRBV24-1; J gene: TRBJ2-1; D gene: TRBD2; clone size: .; CDR3 protein: CATSDLVAGGSEEQFF; CDR3 DNA: TGTGCCACCAGTGATTTGGTAGCGGGAGGGTCTGAAGAGCAGTTCTTC
CDR3 length: 12; V gene: TRBV7-9; J gene: TRBJ2-5; D gene: .; clone size: many; CDR3 protein: CASSRGQETQYF; CDR3 DNA: TGTGCCAGCAGCCGAGGGCAAGAGACCCAGTACTTC
CDR3 length: 15; V gene: TRBV7-9; J gene: TRBJ2-3; D gene: .; clone size: many; CDR3 protein: CASSSTGYPPDTQYF; CDR3 DNA: TGTGCCAGCAGCTCGACAGGTTATCCACCAGATACGCAGTATTTT
CDR3 length: 15; V gene: TRBV7-2; J gene: TRBJ2-3; D gene: .; clone size: few; CDR3 protein: CASSLERGDTDTQYF; CDR3 DNA: TGTGCCAGCAGCTTAGAAAGGGGGGACACAGATACGCAGTATTTT
CDR3 length: 13; V gene: TRBV7-8; J gene: TRBJ2-7; D gene: TRBD2; clone size: .; CDR3 protein: CASSHGRPYEQYF; CDR3 DNA: TGTGCCAGCAGCCACGGGAGGCCCTACGAGCAGTACTTC
CDR3 length: 15; V gene: TRBV20-1; J gene: TRBJ1-4; D gene: TRBD1; clone size: .; CDR3 protein: CSAVTGGVTNEKLFF; CDR3 DNA: TGCAGTGCTGTGACAGGGGGAGTGACTAATGAAAAACTGTTTTTT
CDR3 length: 15; V gene: TRBV20-1; J gene: TRBJ2-5; D gene: TRBD2; clone size: .; CDR3 protein: CSARLSGSSQETQYF; CDR3 DNA: TGCAGTGCACGGCTTAGCGGGAGCTCCCAAGAGACCCAGTACTTC
CDR3 length: 15; V gene: TRBV29-1; J gene: TRBJ2-5; D gene: .; clone size: .; CDR3 protein: CSVEAIMGRGETQYF; CDR3 DNA: TGCAGCGTTGAAGCCATCATGGGGCGGGGAGAGACCCAGTACTTC
CDR3 length: 14; V gene: TRBV20-1; J gene: TRBJ2-1; D gene: TRBD2; clone size: .; CDR3 protein: CSAIASGFDGEQFF; CDR3 DNA: TGCAGTGCTATCGCTAGCGGCTTCGATGGTGAGCAGTTCTTC
CDR3 length: 14; V gene: TRBV3-1; J gene: TRBJ1-5; D gene: TRBD1; clone size: .; CDR3 protein: CASSAGTGHQPQHF; CDR3 DNA: TGTGCCAGCAGCGCCGGGACAGGGCATCAGCCCCAGCATTTT
CDR3 length: 16; V gene: TRBV27; J gene: TRBJ2-7; D gene: TRBD1; clone size: .; CDR3 protein: CASSKSPGTGGVEQYF; CDR3 DNA: TGTGCCAGCAGTAAGTCTCCCGGGACAGGGGGCGTCGAGCAGTACTTC
CDR3 length: 15; V gene: TRBV5-1; J gene: TRBJ2-2; D gene: TRBD1; clone size: .; CDR3 protein: CASSPLGQSTGELFF; CDR3 DNA: TGCGCCAGCAGCCCGTTGGGACAGAGCACCGGGGAGCTGTTTTTT
CDR3 length: 17; V gene: TRBV28; J gene: TRBJ2-2; D gene: TRBD1; clone size: .; CDR3 protein: CASTPGTGKMGTGELFF; CDR3 DNA: TGTGCCAGCACCCCAGGGACAGGAAAGATGGGCACCGGGGAGCTGTTTTTT
CDR3 length: 16; V gene: TRBV5-1; J gene: TRBJ2-1; D gene: .; clone size: once; CDR3 protein: CASGLAGAGSYNEQFF; CDR3 DNA: TGCGCCAGCGGCTTGGCCGGGGCCGGCTCCTACAATGAGCAGTTCTTC
CDR3 length: 16; V gene: TRBV4-2; J gene: TRBJ2-7; D gene: .; clone size: .; CDR3 protein: CASSPSDTTDYNEQYF; CDR3 DNA: TGTGCCAGCAGCCCATCGGACACAACCGACTACAATGAGCAGTACTTC
CDR3 length: 14; V gene: TRBV10-3; J gene: TRBJ1-2; D gene: .; clone size: few; CDR3 protein: CAISREPTNYGYTF; CDR3 DNA: TGTGCCATCAGCCGGGAACCCACTAACTATGGCTACACCTTC
CDR3 length: 14; V gene: TRBV7-2; J gene: TRBJ2-7; D gene: .; clone size: .; CDR3 protein: CASSLEWGDYEQYF; CDR3 DNA: TGTGCCAGCAGCTTAGAGTGGGGTGACTACGAGCAGTACTTC
CDR3 length: 15; V gene: TRBV7-9; J gene: TRBJ2-5; D gene: TRBD1; clone size: .; CDR3 protein: CASRGRGPTLETQYF; CDR3 DNA: TGTGCCAGCAGAGGCAGGGGGCCGACTCTCGAGACCCAGTACTTC
CDR3 length: 15; V gene: TRBV7-2; J gene: TRBJ2-3; D gene: .; clone size: .; CDR3 protein: CASSFTSTGTDTQYF; CDR3 DNA: TGTGCCAGCAGCTTTACTAGTACAGGCACAGATACGCAGTATTTT
CDR3 length: 16; V gene: TRBV7-2; J gene: TRBJ2-3; D gene: TRBD1; clone size: few; CDR3 protein: CASSPRDRGRTDTQYF; CDR3 DNA: TGTGCCAGCAGCCCCCGGGACAGGGGGCGTACAGATACGCAGTATTTT
CDR3 length: 13; V gene: TRBV11-1; J gene: TRBJ2-4; D gene: .; clone size: few; CDR3 protein: CASSLPGPNIQYF; CDR3 DNA: TGTGCCAGCAGCTTACCCGGACCCAACATTCAGTACTTC
CDR3 length: 15; V gene: TRBV20-1; J gene: TRBJ2-1; D gene: TRBD2; clone size: few; CDR3 protein: CSAEGLAGGWNEQFF; CDR3 DNA: TGCAGTGCTGAAGGACTAGCGGGGGGGTGGAATGAGCAGTTCTTC
CDR3 length: 13; V gene: TRBV11-2; J gene: TRBJ2-7; D gene: .; clone size: .; CDR3 protein: CASSLGGGWEQYF; CDR3 DNA: TGTGCCAGCAGCTTAGGGGGAGGTTGGGAGCAGTACTTC
CDR3 length: 12; V gene: TRBV20-1; J gene: TRBJ1-2; D gene: .; clone size: .; CDR3 protein: CSAALTDYGYTF; CDR3 DNA: TGCAGTGCCGCACTGACAGACTATGGCTACACCTTC
CDR3 length: 14; V gene: TRBV12-3/TRBV12-4; J gene: TRBJ2-7; D gene: TRBD1; clone size: few; CDR3 protein: CASNTGGNGYEQYF; CDR3 DNA: TGTGCCAGCAACACAGGGGGTAATGGCTACGAGCAGTACTTC
CDR3 length: 14; V gene: TRBV11-2; J gene: TRBJ2-1; D gene: TRBD1; clone size: once; CDR3 protein: CASSHRQGYNEQFF; CDR3 DNA: TGTGCCAGCAGCCATCGACAGGGATACAATGAGCAGTTCTTC
CDR3 length: 16; V gene: TRBV21-1; J gene: TRBJ2-1; D gene: .; clone size: .; CDR3 protein: CTSSPSREGLRNEQFF; CDR3 DNA: TGTACCAGCAGTCCCTCGCGGGAGGGCCTAAGGAATGAGCAGTTCTTC
CDR3 length: 11; V gene: TRBV11-2; J gene: TRBJ2-1; D gene: TRBD1; clone size: .; CDR3 protein: CASSSGQLSFF; CDR3 DNA: TGTGCCAGCAGCTCGGGACAGCTCTCGTTCTTC
CDR3 length: 14; V gene: TRBV7-7; J gene: TRBJ2-5; D gene: .; clone size: .; CDR3 protein: CASSRGLRQETQYF; CDR3 DNA: TGTGCTAGCAGCCGCGGACTGAGACAAGAGACCCAGTACTTC
CDR3 length: 15; V gene: TRBV27; J gene: TRBJ2-7; D gene: .; clone size: few; CDR3 protein: CASSLGPGESYEQYF; CDR3 DNA: TGTGCCAGCAGTTTAGGGCCAGGGGAGAGCTACGAGCAGTACTTC
CDR3 length: 10; V gene: TRBV6-2/TRBV6-3; J gene: TRBJ2-7; D gene: .; clone size: few; CDR3 protein: CASSHYEQYF; CDR3 DNA: TGTGCCAGCAGTCACTACGAGCAGTACTTC
CDR3 length: 17; V gene: TRBV12-3/TRBV12-4; J gene: TRBJ2-3; D gene: TRBD2; clone size: few; CDR3 protein: CASSSTSGGSSTDTQYF; CDR3 DNA: TGTGCCAGCAGTTCTACTAGCGGGGGTTCTAGCACAGATACGCAGTATTTT
CDR3 length: 17; V gene: TRBV7-2; J gene: TRBJ2-7; D gene: TRBD2; clone size: .; CDR3 protein: CASLEWASGRAGYEQYF; CDR3 DNA: TGTGCCAGCCTTGAGTGGGCTAGCGGGAGGGCTGGCTACGAGCAGTACTTC
CDR3 length: 15; V gene: TRBV7-2; J gene: TRBJ2-1; D gene: .; clone size: .; CDR3 protein: CASSRSSSSYNEQFF; CDR3 DNA: TGTGCCAGCAGCCGGAGCAGTAGCTCCTACAATGAGCAGTTCTTC
CDR3 length: 13; V gene: TRBV27; J gene: TRBJ1-1; D gene: .; clone size: .; CDR3 protein: CASPGWGDTEAFF; CDR3 DNA: TGTGCCAGCCCGGGGTGGGGGGACACTGAAGCTTTCTTT
CDR3 length: 12; V gene: TRBV10-3; J gene: TRBJ2-5; D gene: .; clone size: once; CDR3 protein: CTISEDGETQYF; CDR3 DNA: TGTACCATCAGTGAAGACGGTGAGACCCAGTACTTC